This TCR beta chain was captured by sequencing in a study of cytomegalovirus exposure and HLA in healthy donors. Study overall: Roughly 92 million unique TCRs, all from HLA-typed donors, were included in an early release of the data. Membership in the Caucasian-associated ancestry cluster was found for 81% of 398 genotyped donors. General study points: Cytomegalovirus-associated TCR beta chains were listed, numbering under 200. Most subjects had HLA-A and HLA-B alleles reportedly predicted accurately by TCR beta sequences.

The PCR was carried out with 60 Vbeta primers and 13 Jbeta primers. Profiling relied on immunoSEQ multiplex PCR, and the TCRdb table lists in-frame clones only, not all of them. The sample has around 100,000 clones; 60% to 75% are singletons. As regards this clone: Its specificity is unknown.

Germline lookup yields CDR1 SGHAT and CDR2 FQNNGV. Trimming took 1 base from V and 4 from J; bases not matched to a gene: 16. The CDR3 extends over 18 amino acids. Sequenced: PBMCs. The sequence was collected from a woman in her forties in good health and CMV-seronegative. The chain is built from TRBV11-2 and TRBJ2-7; 7 positions agree with TRBD2. The CDR3 is CASSLVGRRGGRGYEQYF. DNA of the CDR3: TGTGCCAGCAGCTTAGTTGGCAGAAGAGGCGGGAGAGGGTACGAGCAGTACTTC.